This T cell receptor (beta chain) was observed in a study of T cell changes during pregnancy in multiple sclerosis. The CDR3 spans 17 residues. The V gene's germline CDR1 is LNHDA and CDR2 SQIVND (reference sequence). Trimming took 1 base from V and 10 from J; bases not matched to a gene: 11. Measured with immunoSEQ multiplex PCR; TCRdb has only the in-frame clones, and not every one. The sample carries under 55,000 clones, approximately 93% recorded once. The TCR sequence derives from a female donor with multiple sclerosis, enrolled in a pregnancy study. This sequence joins TRBV19 and TRBJ1-6, with 9 bases fitting TRBD1. Sequences were derived from CD4+ T cells from peripheral blood mononuclear cells, sampled in the third trimester of pregnancy. The CDR3 protein is CASSIAGVGQGKSPLHF. Written as DNA, the CDR3 is TGTGCCAGTAGTATAGCAGGTGTCGGACAGGGGAAATCACCCCTCCACTTT.